This passage covers 11 T cell receptor beta chains from one sample sequenced in a study of blood T cell repertoires in COVID-19. Only in-frame clones appear in the TCRdb table, and some are missing; sequencing was by immunoSEQ multiplex PCR. This table has roughly 49,000 clones, 84% appearing once. Sequences were obtained from peripheral blood. Receptors originate from a man between 50 and 59 years old with acute or convalescent COVID-19.

V usage is TRBV28 and J usage is TRBJ1-5; 9 bases match TRBD1. CDR3 size: 14 residues. Trimming cost V 6 bases and J 2 bases; bases outside gene matches: 2. From germline, CDR1 is MDHEN and CDR2 SYDVKM. CDR3 region: CASSTGGRNQPQHF. The CDR3 coding sequence is TGTGCCAGCAGCACAGGGGGCCGCAATCAGCCCCAGCATTTT.

The rearrangement joins TRBV4-2 to TRBJ2-7; D not resolved. The CDR3 spans 15 residues. The ends were cut back, 1 base at V and 6 bases at J, with 16 bases in the middle. CDR1 is LGHNA, CDR2 YNFKEQ, per germline. The CDR3 DNA reads as TGTGCCAGCAGCCAAGTCGGTAGCTCTTCTCTCGAGCAGTACTTC. Residues: CASSQVGSSSLEQYF.

The chain joins TRBV6-5 to TRBJ1-2; a possible D gene is TRBD1 (5 bases). The CDR3 has 14 residues. CDR1 is MNHEY and CDR2 is SVGAGI in the germline V gene. The V end lost 4 bases, the J end lost 3 bases, and 12 bases lay between the germline ends. The CDR3 sequence is CASSLGDTYYGYTF. CDR3 DNA sequence: TGTGCCAGCAGTTTAGGGGATACGTACTATGGCTACACCTTC.

This clone occurred a few times. V is TRBV4-2 and J is TRBJ2-7; D is perhaps TRBD2 (6 bases). CDR3 length: 13 residues. Germline V gene lookup returns CDR1 LGHNA and CDR2 YNFKEQ. V was pared by 4 bases and J by 5 bases, with 12 bases between. DNA for the CDR3: TGTGCCAGCAGCCGTAAGGAGGGAGACGAGCAGTACTTC. Its protein is CASSRKEGDEQYF.

The chain combines TRBV6-1 with TRBJ1-5; a possible D gene is TRBD1 (6 bases). CDR1 and CDR2 (germline): MNHNS, SASEGT. The CDR3 is 16 amino acids. Trimming stripped 0 bases from V and 3 bases from J, with 12 bases between. The CDR3 DNA is TGTGCCAGCAGTGAAGCGCCCAGGGGACCCAATCAGCCCCAGCATTTT. It specifies CASSEAPRGPNQPQHF.

The chain uses TRBV15 and TRBJ1-5; the match to TRBD1 covers 7 bases. The ends lost 2 bases at V and 7 bases at J; junction bases unmatched: 5. The V gene's germline CDR1 is LNHNV and CDR2 YYDKDF (reference sequence). This CDR3 contains 14 residues. The CDR3 is CATSRQGQVQPQHF. In nucleotides, the CDR3 is TGTGCCACCAGCAGACAAGGACAGGTGCAGCCCCAGCATTTT. The full variable domain, completed using reference TRBV15 and TRBJ1-5, is DAMVIQNPRYQVTQFGKPVTLSCSQTLNHNVMYWYQQKSSQAPKLLFHYYDKDFNNEADTPDNFQSRRPNTSFCFLDIRSPGLGDTAMYLCATSRQGQVQPQHFGDGTRLSIL.

This clone is a singleton in its sample. The chain couples TRBV6-2 or TRBV6-3 to TRBJ1-5; TRBD1 is a possible D gene (5 bases). V lost 5 bases to trimming and J lost 0 bases, with 11 bases between them. This CDR3 comprises 15 residues. The germline V gene encodes CDR1 MNHEY and CDR2 SVGEGT. CDR3 loop: CASSRQTFSNQPQHF. The CDR3 bases are TGTGCCAGCAGTCGACAGACCTTTAGCAATCAGCCCCAGCATTTT.

This chain links TRBV28 with TRBJ2-7; D call uncertain. The CDR3 extends over 14 amino acids. V was clipped by 5 bases and J by 7 bases, with 18 bases between them. The germline CDR1 and CDR2 sequences are MDHEN and SYDVKM. The CDR3 region is CASSGPRKAKEQYF. The CDR3 DNA sequence: TGTGCCAGCAGTGGCCCGAGGAAGGCAAAGGAGCAGTACTTC.

The chain joins TRBV5-1 to TRBJ1-6; D ambiguous. This CDR3 has 15 amino acids. V lost 4 bases and J lost 0, with 8 bases in between. CDR1 SGHRS and CDR2 YFSETQ come from the germline V gene. CDR3 loop: CASSPESSYNSPLHF. As DNA, the CDR3 is TGCGCCAGCAGCCCCGAGAGCTCCTATAATTCACCCCTCCACTTT.

CDR3 in DNA: TGCGCCAGCAGCTTGACCGGGACAGGTAACTCCTACGAGCAGTACTTC. This encodes CASSLTGTGNSYEQYF. This chain connects TRBV5-1 to TRBJ2-7, with 8 nucleotides matching TRBD1. CDR3 length: 16 residues. The J segment lost 0 bases and the V segment lost 1 base, leaving 6 bases of the junction unmatched. Per the germline V gene, CDR1 is SGHRS and CDR2 is YFSETQ.

The rearrangement joins TRBV20-1 to TRBJ2-1; 8 bases are shared with TRBD2. V dropped 3 bases and J dropped 5; count of bases not matched to a gene: 9. This CDR3 is built from 15 residues. Germline V gene sequence: CDR1 DFQATT, CDR2 SNEGSKA (reference sequence). CDR3 in DNA: TGCAGTGCTAGTCAGGACACTAGCGGAGACAATGAGCAGTTCTTC. Protein product: CSASQDTSGDNEQFF.